The clone carrying this T cell receptor (beta chain) was counted many times. With 10-nucleotide random UMIs included, cDNA was synthesized by 5'RACE. TCRdb fed the 5' RACE reads into MiXCR, producing one record per CDR3 protein. The sample lists fewer than 85,000 distinct CDR3 sequences, 4.8% occurring once. The data were obtained in a study of neurological immune-mediated disorders. CDR3 length equals 16 residues. Trimming pared 5 bases from V and 3 bases from J, leaving 20 bases between. The germline V gene encodes CDR1 SGHTA and CDR2 FQGNSA. This receptor was taken from a woman aged 70 to 79 with multiple sclerosis. The sample was PBMCs. The V and J genes are TRBV7-2 and TRBJ2-7; the D gene is possibly TRBD2 (6 bases). CDR3 loop: CASSVRLSGWGYEQYF. The CDR3 DNA sequence: TGTGCCAGCAGCGTCCGGTTGAGCGGGTGGGGCTACGAGCAGTACTTC.